This paragraph covers one TCR beta chain sequence. In the original processing: Estimation of nucleated cell counts was performed using reference gene primer amplification. The protocol was immunoSEQ multiplex PCR, while the TCRdb copy is restricted to in-frame clones and leaves out a portion. That table furnishes V, J and clone size, whereas the DNA furnished D and trimming. The table records more than 150,000 clones, 80% of them present only once. The source of the sample is a study of blood T cell repertoires in COVID-19. In the study overall: The United States, Italy and Spain were the sources of the acute and convalescent COVID-19 samples. Sources were T cells, B-cell-depleted T cells, or PBMCs; the material itself was cDNA or gDNA.

Sequencing was done on a sample of peripheral blood. This sequence was found in a man between 60 and 75 years old with acute or convalescent COVID-19.

Here the CDR3 reads CASSGTGGTEAFF. The CDR3 coding sequence is TGTGCCAGCAGTGGGACAGGGGGGACTGAAGCTTTCTTT. This rearrangement joins TRBV12-3 or TRBV12-4 to TRBJ1-1; TRBD1 agrees at 11 bases. CDR3 length: 13 amino acids. The junction had 1 base not matched to a gene; V was cut back by 5 bases and J by 5 bases.